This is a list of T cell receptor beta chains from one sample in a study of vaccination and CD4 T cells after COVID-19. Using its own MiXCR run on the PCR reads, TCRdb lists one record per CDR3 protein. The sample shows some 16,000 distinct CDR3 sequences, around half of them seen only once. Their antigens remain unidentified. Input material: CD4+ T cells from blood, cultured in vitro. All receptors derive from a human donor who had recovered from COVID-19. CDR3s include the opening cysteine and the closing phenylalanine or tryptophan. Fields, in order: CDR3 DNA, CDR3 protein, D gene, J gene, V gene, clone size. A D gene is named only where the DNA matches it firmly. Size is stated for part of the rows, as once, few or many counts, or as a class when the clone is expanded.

CDR3 DNA: TGTGCCAGTAGTACCCGAGGAGATACGCAGTATTTT; CDR3 protein: CASSTRGDTQYF; D gene: .; J gene: TRBJ2-3; V gene: TRBV19; clone size: .
CDR3 DNA: TGTGCCAGCAGCTCCCTACGGTTGGAGGGGCAGTACTTC; CDR3 protein: CASSSLRLEGQYF; D gene: .; J gene: TRBJ2-7; V gene: TRBV7-8; clone size: few
CDR3 DNA: TGTGCCAGCAGCTTACGCGGGGGTACAGATACGCAGTATTTT; CDR3 protein: CASSLRGGTDTQYF; D gene: TRBD2; J gene: TRBJ2-3; V gene: TRBV7-2; clone size: few
CDR3 DNA: TGTGCCAGCAGAGGGACAGGGCGAGGGGAGACCCAGTACTTC; CDR3 protein: CASRGTGRGETQYF; D gene: TRBD1; J gene: TRBJ2-5; V gene: TRBV27; clone size: few
CDR3 DNA: TGTGCCAGCAGCTCAGCACAGGGCTACACCGGGGAGCTGTTTTTT; CDR3 protein: CASSSAQGYTGELFF; D gene: .; J gene: TRBJ2-2; V gene: TRBV7-9; clone size: .
CDR3 DNA: TGTGCCAGCAGCTTAGCAGGCGCAGGGGGCTATGGCTACACCTTC; CDR3 protein: CASSLAGAGGYGYTF; D gene: TRBD1; J gene: TRBJ1-2; V gene: TRBV7-2; clone size: few
CDR3 DNA: TGCAGTGCTAGAGATCCCAGATTAACTAGCAGCTACGAGCAGTACTTC; CDR3 protein: CSARDPRLTSSYEQYF; D gene: .; J gene: TRBJ2-7; V gene: TRBV20-1; clone size: .
CDR3 DNA: TGTGCCGACCCTCATTACACCTCCTACAATGAGCAGTTCTTC; CDR3 protein: CADPHYTSYNEQFF; D gene: .; J gene: TRBJ2-1; V gene: TRBV6-1; clone size: .
CDR3 DNA: TGTGCCAGCAGCCCTAGAAGCTCGGGGGATACAGATACGCAGTATTTT; CDR3 protein: CASSPRSSGDTDTQYF; D gene: .; J gene: TRBJ2-3; V gene: TRBV11-3; clone size: few
CDR3 DNA: TGTGCCAGCAGTTTTCTGGGATCCGGAAACACCATATATTTT; CDR3 protein: CASSFLGSGNTIYF; D gene: .; J gene: TRBJ1-3; V gene: TRBV28; clone size: .
CDR3 DNA: TGCGCCAGCAGCTTGGACAGCTCCTATGGCTACACCTTC; CDR3 protein: CASSLDSSYGYTF; D gene: .; J gene: TRBJ1-2; V gene: TRBV5-1; clone size: .
CDR3 DNA: TGCAGCGTTGCGCCTGGGGATACGCAGTATTTT; CDR3 protein: CSVAPGDTQYF; D gene: .; J gene: TRBJ2-3; V gene: TRBV29-1; clone size: .
CDR3 DNA: TGTGCCACCAGTTTCGGGGGAACAAGGAGCTCCTACAATGAGCAGTTCTTC; CDR3 protein: CATSFGGTRSSYNEQFF; D gene: .; J gene: TRBJ2-1; V gene: TRBV24-1; clone size: .
CDR3 DNA: TGCAGTGCAGGCGGAAAGGGAAGGTGGGGCACTGAAGCTTTCTTT; CDR3 protein: CSAGGKGRWGTEAFF; D gene: .; J gene: TRBJ1-1; V gene: TRBV20-1; clone size: few
CDR3 DNA: TGTGCCAGCAGCCTCCGGGACAGGGTGGGTGGCTACACCTTC; CDR3 protein: CASSLRDRVGGYTF; D gene: TRBD1; J gene: TRBJ1-2; V gene: TRBV5-4; clone size: few